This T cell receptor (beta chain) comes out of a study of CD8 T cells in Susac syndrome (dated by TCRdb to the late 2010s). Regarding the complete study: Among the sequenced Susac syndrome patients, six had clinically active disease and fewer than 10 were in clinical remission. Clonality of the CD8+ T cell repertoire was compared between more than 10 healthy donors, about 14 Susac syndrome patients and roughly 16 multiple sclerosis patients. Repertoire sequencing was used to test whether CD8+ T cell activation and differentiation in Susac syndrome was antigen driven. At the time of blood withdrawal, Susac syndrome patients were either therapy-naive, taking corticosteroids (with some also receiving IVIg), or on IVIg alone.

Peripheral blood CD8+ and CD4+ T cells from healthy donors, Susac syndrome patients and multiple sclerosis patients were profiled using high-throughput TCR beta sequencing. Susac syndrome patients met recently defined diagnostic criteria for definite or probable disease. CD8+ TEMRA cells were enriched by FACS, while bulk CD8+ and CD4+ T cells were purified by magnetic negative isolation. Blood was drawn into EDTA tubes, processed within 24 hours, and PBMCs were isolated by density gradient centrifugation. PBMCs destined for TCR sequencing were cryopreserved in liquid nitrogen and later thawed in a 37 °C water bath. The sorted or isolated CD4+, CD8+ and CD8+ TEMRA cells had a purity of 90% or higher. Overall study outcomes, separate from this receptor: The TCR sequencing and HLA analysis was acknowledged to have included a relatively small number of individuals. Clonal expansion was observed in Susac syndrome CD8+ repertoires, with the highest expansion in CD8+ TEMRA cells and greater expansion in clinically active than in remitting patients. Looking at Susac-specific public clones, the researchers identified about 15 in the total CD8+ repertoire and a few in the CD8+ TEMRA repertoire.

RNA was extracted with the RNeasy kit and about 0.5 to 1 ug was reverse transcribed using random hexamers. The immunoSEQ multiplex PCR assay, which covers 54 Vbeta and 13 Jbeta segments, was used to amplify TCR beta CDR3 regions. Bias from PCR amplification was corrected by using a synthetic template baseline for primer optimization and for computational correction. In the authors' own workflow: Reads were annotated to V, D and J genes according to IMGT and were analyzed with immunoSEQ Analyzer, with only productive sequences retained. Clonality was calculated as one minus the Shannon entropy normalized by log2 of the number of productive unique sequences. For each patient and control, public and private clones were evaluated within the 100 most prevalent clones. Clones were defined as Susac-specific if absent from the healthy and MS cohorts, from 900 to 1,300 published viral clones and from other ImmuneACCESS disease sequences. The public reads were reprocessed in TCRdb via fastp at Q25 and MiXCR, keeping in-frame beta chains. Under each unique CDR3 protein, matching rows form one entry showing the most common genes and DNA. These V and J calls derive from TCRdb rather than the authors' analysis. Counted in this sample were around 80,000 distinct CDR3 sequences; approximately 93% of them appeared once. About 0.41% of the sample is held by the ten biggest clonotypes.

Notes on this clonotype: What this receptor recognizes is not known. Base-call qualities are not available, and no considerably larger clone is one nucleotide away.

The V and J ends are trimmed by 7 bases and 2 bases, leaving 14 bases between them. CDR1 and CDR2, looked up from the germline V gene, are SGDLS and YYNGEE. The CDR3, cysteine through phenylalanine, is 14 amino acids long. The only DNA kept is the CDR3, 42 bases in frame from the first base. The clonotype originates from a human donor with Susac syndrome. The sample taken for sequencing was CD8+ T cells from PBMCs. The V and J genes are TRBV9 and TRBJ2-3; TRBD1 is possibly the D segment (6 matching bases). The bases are TGTGCCAGCTCTTCCGGGACATTCACAGATACGCAGTATTTT. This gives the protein CASSSGTFTDTQYF.